The 13 T cell receptor beta chains listed next were all sequenced from one sample in a study of blood T cell repertoires in COVID-19. The table came from immunoSEQ multiplex PCR; TCRdb's copy has only in-frame clones and leaves some out. The sample yields roughly 250,000 clones, approximately 89% seen once. What was sequenced was PBMCs or T cells enriched from blood (not recorded which). The receptor set was obtained from a woman between 35 and 50 years old with acute COVID-19.

This sequence joins TRBV7-9 and TRBJ2-1; D might be TRBD2 (7 bases). Germline V lookup: CDR1 SEHNR, CDR2 FQNEAQ (reference sequence). V shed 3 bases and J shed 7 bases, with 13 bases lying between them. The CDR3 consists of 14 residues. CDR3: CASSLKGGENEQFF. CDR3 coding DNA: TGTGCCAGCAGCTTGAAAGGGGGGGAAAATGAGCAGTTCTTC.

The V call is TRBV12-3 or TRBV12-4, the J call TRBJ1-2; unclear D gene. CDR3 size: 13 residues. Trimming took 2 bases from V and 2 from J, leaving 6 bases between them. CDR3 sequence (DNA): TGTGCCAGCAGTTTACGGCGGAACTATGGCTACACCTTC. Translating it yields CASSLRRNYGYTF.

The chain carries TRBV6-6 and TRBJ2-7; TRBD2 aligns across 12 bases. Germline V gene data show CDR1 as MNHNY and CDR2 as SVGAGI (reference sequence). J lost 8 bases, V lost 6 bases, and 5 bases had no gene match. The CDR3 has 13 amino acids. The CDR3, as DNA: TGTGCCAGCAGACCCGGACTAGCGGGGAAGCAGTACGTC. As protein: CASRPGLAGKQYV.

The rearrangement links TRBV3-1 (or the pseudogene TRBV3-2) to TRBJ2-1, with 8 bases fitting TRBD1. The trim removed 4 bases at V and 4 bases at J, leaving 9 bases unmatched. Germline CDR1 reads LGHDT; CDR2 reads YNNKEL (reference sequence). This CDR3 spans 16 amino acids. The DNA for the CDR3 is TGTGCCAGCAGCCCTACAGGGGGACTGGGGTACAATGAGCAGTTCTTC. Amino acids: CASSPTGGLGYNEQFF.

The chain couples TRBV19 to TRBJ1-2; D not resolved. The CDR3 is made up of 13 amino acids. V lost 5 bases to trimming and J lost 1 base, with 8 bases between them. Germline CDR1 reads LNHDA; CDR2 reads SQIVND (reference sequence). In nucleotides, the CDR3 is TGTGCCAGTAGTCCAGAAGTTAACTATGGCTACACCTTC. It codes for CASSPEVNYGYTF.

The chain links TRBV2 to TRBJ1-2; D is perhaps TRBD1 (5 bases). The V gene's germline CDR1 is SNHLY and CDR2 FYNNEI. This CDR3 contains 12 residues. The V gene lost 9 bases and the J gene lost 8 bases, with 16 bases spanning the gap. CDR3 sequence reads: CASLSGVAGYTF. The CDR3 nucleotides are TGTGCCAGTCTCTCGGGGGTCGCGGGCTACACCTTC.

The chain carries TRBV5-6 and TRBJ1-6; the D gene is possibly TRBD1 (6 bases). The length of the CDR3 is 17 residues. The V and J ends lost 5 bases and 10 bases respectively, with 25 bases between them. Per germline, CDR1 SGHDT and CDR2 YYEEEE. CDR3 protein: CASRKQRPRGLWSPLHF. CDR3 DNA sequence: TGTGCCAGCAGAAAGCAACGACCGCGGGGGCTTTGGTCACCCCTCCACTTT.

The chain couples TRBV27 to TRBJ2-3; TRBD1 matches at 9 bases. Germline V CDR1 and CDR2: MNHEY, SMNVEV (reference sequence). The CDR3 length is 13 residues. The CDR3 region is CATGGRPLNTQYF. CDR3 nucleotides: TGTGCGACAGGGGGACGGCCTCTGAATACGCAGTATTTT.

CDR3 DNA sequence: TGTGCCACCTCATTAGCGGGGTACAATGAGCAGTTCTTC. This gives the protein CATSLAGYNEQFF. V usage is TRBV24-1 and J usage is TRBJ2-1; 8 nucleotides line up with TRBD2. The CDR3 totals 13 residues. V shed 9 bases, J shed 4 bases, and the junction held 4 bases outside the gene matches. Germline CDR1 is KGHDR and CDR2 is SFDVKD.

The rearrangement joins TRBV7-9 to TRBJ1-4; 8 positions match TRBD1. Germline-derived CDR1 and CDR2 are SEHNR and FQNEAQ (reference sequence). V lost 5 bases, J lost 8 bases, and 10 bases stayed unmatched. The CDR3 consists of 15 residues. The CDR3 DNA sequence: TGTGCCAGCAGCCCTCGGACAGGGTTAAGGGAAAAACTGTTTTTT. It translates to CASSPRTGLREKLFF.

This sequence joins TRBV7-3 and TRBJ2-1; TRBD1 agrees at 9 bases. Germline V gene sequence: CDR1 SGHTA, CDR2 FQGTGA. The CDR3 spans 19 residues. V lost 4 bases, J lost 0 bases, and 13 bases stayed unmatched. The CDR3 nucleotides read TGTGCCAGCAGCTCACGGACAGGGGCCTTCCGAAGCTCCTACAATGAGCAGTTCTTC. Translating it yields CASSSRTGAFRSSYNEQFF.

V gene TRBV7-2 combines with J gene TRBJ1-3, with D uncertain. V was clipped by 1 base and J by 2 bases, with 9 bases between them. Germline V gives CDR1 SGHTA, CDR2 FQGNSA. The CDR3 is 15 amino acids. DNA for the CDR3: TGTGCCAGCAGCTTAGTGGAGCTCCCTGGAAACACCATATATTTT. Its protein is CASSLVELPGNTIYF.

The V gene is TRBV28, the J gene TRBJ2-1, with TRBD2 matching 16 bases. Germline V gene data show CDR1 as MDHEN and CDR2 as SYDVKM. The CDR3 consists of 17 residues. V shed 6 bases and J 5 bases; nucleotides not matched to a gene: 7. The CDR3 loop is CASRTGTSGRANNEQFF. The CDR3 bases are TGTGCCAGCAGGACCGGGACTAGCGGGAGGGCCAACAATGAGCAGTTCTTC. The full variable domain, in which reference TRBV28 and TRBJ2-1 provide the parts outside the CDR3, is DVKVTQSSRYLVKRTGEKVFLECVQDMDHENMFWYRQDPGLGLRLIYFSYDVKMKEKGDIPEGYSVSREKKERFSLILESASTNQTSMYLCASRTGTSGRANNEQFFGPGTRLTVL.